The present TCR beta chain was sequenced within a study of OX40 agonist ivuxolimab in advanced cancers. TCRdb keeps only in-frame clones here, not all; method: immunoSEQ multiplex PCR. The table shows around 72,000 clones, with 80% to 90% occurring only once. The length of the CDR3 is 14 residues. The junction had 3 bases not matched to a gene; V was cut back by 6 bases and J by 3 bases. The germline V gene has CDR1 MNHNS and CDR2 SASEGT. The chain is built from TRBV6-1 and TRBJ1-4, with 8 bases that match TRBD1. Here the sequenced sample was CD4+ or CD8+ T cells sorted from blood, taken in a trial of the OX40 agonist ivuxolimab. The receptor was isolated from an adult with an advanced solid tumor such as melanoma, head and neck, liver or kidney cancer. CDR3 in DNA: TGTGCCAGCAGAAAGGGACAGGCTAATGAAAAACTGTTTTTT. Translating gives CASRKGQANEKLFF.